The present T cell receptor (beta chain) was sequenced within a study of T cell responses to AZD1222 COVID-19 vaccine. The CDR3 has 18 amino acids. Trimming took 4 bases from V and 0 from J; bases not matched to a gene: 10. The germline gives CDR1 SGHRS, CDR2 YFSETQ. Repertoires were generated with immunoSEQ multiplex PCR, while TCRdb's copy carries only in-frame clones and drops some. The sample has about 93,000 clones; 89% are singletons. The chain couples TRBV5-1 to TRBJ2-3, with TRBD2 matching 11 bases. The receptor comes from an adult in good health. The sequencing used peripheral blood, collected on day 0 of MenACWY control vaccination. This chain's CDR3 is CASSGSSGGRTSTDTQYF. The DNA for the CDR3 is TGCGCCAGCAGCGGATCTAGCGGGGGGCGGACTAGCACAGATACGCAGTATTTT.